One and the same sample provided the 5 T cell receptor beta chains below, sequenced in a study of molecular identifiers for immune sequencing clone quantification. TCRdb recomputed calls from the PCR reads with MiXCR, one row per CDR3 protein. Of 88,000 or so distinct CDR3 sequences listed, around a fifth are singletons. Input material: naive CD8+ T cells from blood, with Jurkat cell RNA spiked in. Specified subset: FACS-sorted CD8+CD4-CCR7+CD45RA+ naive T cells. These receptors were collected from a human donor in good health. Some libraries in this study had Jurkat cell RNA spiked in.

This clonotype has just one count. Just one base apart from a much larger clone, this may be a read error. V and J are TRBV9 and TRBJ1-1, with D tentatively TRBD1 (5 bases). Germline V gives CDR1 SGDLS, CDR2 YYNGEE. The CDR3 is made up of 14 amino acids. Trimming removed 4 bases at V and 5 bases at J, with 15 bases between. The CDR3 is CASSPTAGGTEAFF. The CDR3 coding sequence is TGTGCCAGCAGCCCAACTGCCGGGGGAACTGAAGCTTTCTTT.

CDR3 nucleotide sequence: TGTGCCAGCAGTCCCCACAGGGGTGCAACTAATGAAAAACTGTTTTTT. Translated, it gives CASSPHRGATNEKLFF. The rearrangement links TRBV6-5 to TRBJ1-4; 7 bases match TRBD1. The junction had 6 bases not matched to a gene; V was cut back by 5 bases and J by 0 bases. Germline V lookup: CDR1 MNHEY, CDR2 SVGAGI. The CDR3 is made up of 16 amino acids.

In regard to this clonotype: This clone may be a read error of a much larger clone one base away. A read error is likely, as this CDR3 ends without the conserved phenylalanine or tryptophan. This sequence joins TRBV5-1 and TRBJ2-7, with D possibly TRBD1 on 6 matching bases. Germline values: CDR1 SGHRS, CDR2 YFSETQ. V was trimmed by 0 bases and J by 3 bases, leaving 13 bases between them. This CDR3 spans 15 amino acids. The CDR3 here is CASSLAQGIIYEQYL. The CDR3 nucleotides read TGCGCCAGCAGCTTGGCTCAGGGGATAATCTACGAGCAGTACCTC.

To note about this clonotype: Being one base from a much bigger clone, this may be a read error. This chain links TRBV29-1 with TRBJ2-2; D possibly uses TRBD1 or TRBD2 (6 bases each). Looked up from germline, CDR1 is SQVTM and CDR2 is ANQGSEA. The CDR3 sequence is 12 residues long. CDR3 DNA sequence: TGCAGCGGAACAGGGTACACCGGGGGGCTGTTTTTT. Translating gives CSGTGYTGGLFF.

At least ten counts were recorded for this clonotype. The chain employs TRBV13 and TRBJ2-2; D gene uncertain. CDR3 size: 12 residues. Germline values: CDR1 PRHDT, CDR2 FYEKMQ (reference sequence). The germline V and J ends were trimmed by 3 bases and 5 bases, with 4 bases remaining between them. The CDR3 bases are TGTGCCAGCAGCTTTGGGACCGGGGAGCTGTTTTTT. It is translated as CASSFGTGELFF. Complete variable domain (other parts from reference TRBV13 and TRBJ2-2): AAGVIQSPRHLIKEKRETATLKCYPIPRHDTVYWYQQGPGQDPQFLISFYEKMQSDKGSIPDRFSAQQFSDYHSELNMSSLELGDSALYFCASSFGTGELFFGEGSRLTVL.